This is a list of T cell receptor beta chains from one sample in a study of T cell changes during pregnancy in multiple sclerosis. TCRdb's copy holds only in-frame clones and misses some; the assay was immunoSEQ multiplex PCR. The sample has 40,000 to 50,000 clones, about 91% seen once. Sequenced here: CD4+ T cells from peripheral blood mononuclear cells, sampled after pregnancy. These receptors were obtained from a female donor in good health, enrolled as a control in a pregnancy study. CDR3s include the opening cysteine and the closing phenylalanine or tryptophan. Each record gives: J gene, V gene, clone size, D gene, CDR3 DNA, CDR3 protein. A D gene is named only where the DNA matches it firmly. Rows give clone size only sometimes, using once, few, many, or a class for an expanded clone.

TRBJ2-2,TRBV4-1,.,TRBD2,TGCGCCAGCAGCCAGACTAGCGGGGGGCCGAACACCGGGGAGCTGTTTTTT,CASSQTSGGPNTGELFF
TRBJ2-7,TRBV28,once,TRBD1,TGTGCCAGCAGAAACGGACAGGGCTACGAGCAGTACTTC,CASRNGQGYEQYF
TRBJ2-7,TRBV25-1,.,TRBD1,TGTGCCAGCATCGGGACAGGAGGCTACGAGCAGTACTTC,CASIGTGGYEQYF
TRBJ2-1,TRBV28,.,.,TGTGCCAGCAGTTTAGCCGCAGTGTGGTTCTTC,CASSLAAVWFF
TRBJ2-5,TRBV12-5,once,.,TGTGCTAGTGGTCACGGGGTACAGGGAGAGACCCAGTACTTC,CASGHGVQGETQYF
TRBJ1-4,TRBV11-2,.,.,TGTGCCTCCTCTGGAGCGGCAACTAATGAAAAACTGTTTTTT,CASSGAATNEKLFF
TRBJ2-4,TRBV23-1,.,.,TGCGCCAGCAGTCAACTCCTCCTTTTAGCCAAAAACATTCAGTACTTC,CASSQLLLLAKNIQYF
TRBJ2-1,TRBV7-9,.,TRBD1,TGTGCCAGCAGCAGTGTCGGACAGGGTTCTTTCTACAATGAGCAGTTCTTC,CASSSVGQGSFYNEQFF
TRBJ1-2,TRBV4-2,.,.,TGTGCCAGCAGCCAAGAATCCCAGGGATCGGACTATGGCTACACCTTC,CASSQESQGSDYGYTF
TRBJ1-2,TRBV19,.,.,TGTGCCAGTAGTTTGGACACGGAACCCTATGGCTACACCTTC,CASSLDTEPYGYTF
TRBJ2-1,TRBV27,once,.,TGTGCCAGCAGTTTAGAGCTAGGACTCGATGAGCAGTTCTTC,CASSLELGLDEQFF
TRBJ2-2,TRBV9,.,TRBD2,TGTGCCAGCAGCGTAGGCGGGGGGGCGGGGGCCGGGGAGCTGTTTTTT,CASSVGGGAGAGELFF
TRBJ2-3,TRBV5-1,.,TRBD1,TGCGCCAGCAGCATTTTTACAGGGGGCACAGATACGCAGTATTTT,CASSIFTGGTDTQYF
TRBJ2-3,TRBV6-5,.,.,TGTGCCAGCAGTTGGTCTAGCCCAGATACGCAGTATTTT,CASSWSSPDTQYF
TRBJ2-5,TRBV29-1,.,.,TGCAGCGTTGGCGAAGAGACCCAGTACTTC,CSVGEETQYF
TRBJ2-1,TRBV7-3,.,.,TGTGCCAGCAGCTCAGAGGGTAATGAGCAGTTCTTC,CASSSEGNEQFF
TRBJ1-1,TRBV28,.,.,TGTGCCAGCAGTTCTGCGGCGTTGAACACTGAAGCTTTCTTT,CASSSAALNTEAFF
TRBJ2-7,TRBV28,.,.,TGTGCCAGCAGCACACCCACATACGGGATACCTAACGAGCAGTACTTC,CASSTPTYGIPNEQYF
TRBJ2-1,TRBV5-6,.,TRBD1,TGTGCCAGCAGCTTGGGACAGGGGGCTAATGAGCAGTTCTTC,CASSLGQGANEQFF
TRBJ2-3,TRBV4-3,.,TRBD2,TGCGCCAGCAGCCCCGGACTAGCGGGAGTGCCGACGGGCACAGATACGCAGTATTTT,CASSPGLAGVPTGTDTQYF